The entry that follows covers one TCR beta chain sequence. The data derive from a study of blood T cell repertoires in COVID-19. Germline lookup yields CDR1 SQVTM and CDR2 ANQGSEA. V was trimmed by 5 bases and J by 6 bases, leaving 14 bases between them. The CDR3 covers 12 residues. Only in-frame clones appear in the TCRdb table, and some are missing; sequencing was by immunoSEQ multiplex PCR. The sample carries about 61,000 clones, 91% recorded once. Sample: peripheral blood. This TCR was recovered from a human donor in a cohort sampled during active COVID-19. J is TRBJ2-7 and V is TRBV29-1; tentative D call: TRBD1 (6 bases). The CDR3 sequence is CSVRTEGAEQYF. The CDR3 bases are TGCAGCGTTAGGACAGAGGGTGCCGAGCAGTACTTC.